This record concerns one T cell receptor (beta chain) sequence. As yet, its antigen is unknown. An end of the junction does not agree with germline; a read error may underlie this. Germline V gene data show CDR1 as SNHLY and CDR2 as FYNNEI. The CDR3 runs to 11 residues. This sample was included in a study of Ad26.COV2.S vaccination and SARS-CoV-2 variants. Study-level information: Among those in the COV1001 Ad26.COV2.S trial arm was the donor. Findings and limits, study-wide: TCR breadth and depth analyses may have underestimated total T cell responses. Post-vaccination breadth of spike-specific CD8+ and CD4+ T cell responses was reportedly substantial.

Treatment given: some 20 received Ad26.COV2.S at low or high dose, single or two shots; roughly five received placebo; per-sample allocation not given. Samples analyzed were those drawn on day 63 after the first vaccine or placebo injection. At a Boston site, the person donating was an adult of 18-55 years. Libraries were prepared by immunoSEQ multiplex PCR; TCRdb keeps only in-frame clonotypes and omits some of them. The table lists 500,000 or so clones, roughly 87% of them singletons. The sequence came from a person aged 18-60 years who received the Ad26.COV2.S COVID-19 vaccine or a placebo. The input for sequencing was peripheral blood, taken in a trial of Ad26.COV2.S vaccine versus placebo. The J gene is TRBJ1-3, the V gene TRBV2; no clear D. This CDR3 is CASSVSRVMTF. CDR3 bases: TGTGCCAGCAGTGTAAGTCGCGTTATGACTTTT.